This is a list of T cell receptor beta chains from one sample in a study of cytotoxic CD8 clonotypes in ibrutinib-treated CLL. The data were produced by immunoSEQ multiplex PCR, yet TCRdb's version contains in-frame clones alone and is incomplete. The sample shows 30,000 or so clones, less than 75% of them seen only once. Sequenced material: PBMCs, taken before ibrutinib treatment. The receptors were sampled from a human donor with chronic lymphocytic leukemia. Both conserved end residues are part of each CDR3. A D gene is named only where the DNA matches it firmly. Expanded clones get a size class; other rows say once, few or many, or leave the size out.

D gene	CDR3 length	clone size	V gene	J gene	CDR3 DNA	CDR3 protein
.	12	.	TRBV6-5	TRBJ1-6	TGTGCCAGCACAGGGTGGAATTCACCCCTCCACTTT	CASTGWNSPLHF
TRBD1	15	.	TRBV10-2	TRBJ1-5	TGCGCCAGCAGTGGGACAGGGCTGGGGAATCAGCCCCAGCATTTT	CASSGTGLGNQPQHF
TRBD2	14	few	TRBV7-9	TRBJ2-1	TGTGCCAGCAGCATGGGACTAGCGGGAGATGAGCAGTTCTTC	CASSMGLAGDEQFF
TRBD1	14	.	TRBV5-1	TRBJ2-7	TGCGCCAGCAGCATCCGACAGGGTACCTACGAGCAGTACTTC	CASSIRQGTYEQYF
TRBD1	13	.	TRBV2	TRBJ2-5	TGTGCCAGCTTTAGGGGGCGCGGAGAGACCCAGTACTTC	CASFRGRGETQYF
.	13	.	TRBV19	TRBJ1-2	TGTGCCAGTAGTATGTCTGGGTACTATGGCTACACCTTC	CASSMSGYYGYTF
.	12	.	TRBV5-5	TRBJ2-2	TGTGCCAGCAACCCTTACACCGGGGAGCTGTTTTTT	CASNPYTGELFF
TRBD1	14	.	TRBV5-1	TRBJ2-5	TGCGCCAGCAGCTTGGATAACAGGGGAGAGACCCAGTACTTC	CASSLDNRGETQYF
.	13	.	TRBV5-4	TRBJ2-2	TGTGCCAGCAGCCACCGACAGACCGGGGAGCTGTTTTTT	CASSHRQTGELFF
TRBD1	15	.	TRBV7-2	TRBJ1-4	TGTGCCAGCAGTCCCGACAGGGGCTGGAATGAAAAACTGTTTTTT	CASSPDRGWNEKLFF
TRBD2	12	.	TRBV6-6	TRBJ2-5	TGTGCCAGCAGTTTAGCGGGAGGGTCCCAGTACTTC	CASSLAGGSQYF
.	14	.	TRBV18	TRBJ1-4	TGTGCCAGCTCACCTAACAGGGTAAATGAAAAACTGTTTTTT	CASSPNRVNEKLFF
.	17	.	TRBV6-1	TRBJ2-1	TGTGCCAGCAGTGAATTTCCCGGGGCCCCGAGGGTCGGTGAGCAGTTCTTC	CASSEFPGAPRVGEQFF
TRBD2	14	.	TRBV2	TRBJ2-7	TGTGCCAGCAATGAGCGGGAGGGCCGAAACGTGCAGTACTTC	CASNEREGRNVQYF
TRBD1	16	.	TRBV9	TRBJ2-7	TGTGCCAGCAGCGCCACCGGGACAGGGGCCTCCTACGAGCAGTACTTC	CASSATGTGASYEQYF
TRBD2	16	.	TRBV11-2	TRBJ2-1	TGTGCCAGCAGCCTAAGCGGGGGGGACTCCTACAATGAGCAGTTCTTC	CASSLSGGDSYNEQFF
.	15	.	TRBV4-1	TRBJ2-2	TGCGCCAGCAGCCAAGATCGAAGGAACACCGGGGAGCTGTTTTTT	CASSQDRRNTGELFF
.	18	.	TRBV13	TRBJ1-3	TGTGCCAGCAGCTGGACCGCCGGGACCGGAGTTCTTGGAAACACCATATATTTT	CASSWTAGTGVLGNTIYF
.	16	.	TRBV6-6	TRBJ2-1	TGTGCCAGCAGTTATAATGGGGATTTCGTCTACAATGAGCAGTTCTTC	CASSYNGDFVYNEQFF
.	15	.	TRBV7-2	TRBJ2-5	TGTGCCAGCAGCTTAGGGAGTTACAGCTGGGAGACCCAGTACTTC	CASSLGSYSWETQYF
TRBD2	16	few	TRBV5-1	TRBJ2-1	TGCGCCAGCAGCTCCCTCGGCGGGAGCCGATACAATGAGCAGTTCTTC	CASSSLGGSRYNEQFF
.	15	.	TRBV28	TRBJ2-3	TGTGCCAGCAGTTTAGGCTCTACCCTTACAGATACGCAGTATTTT	CASSLGSTLTDTQYF